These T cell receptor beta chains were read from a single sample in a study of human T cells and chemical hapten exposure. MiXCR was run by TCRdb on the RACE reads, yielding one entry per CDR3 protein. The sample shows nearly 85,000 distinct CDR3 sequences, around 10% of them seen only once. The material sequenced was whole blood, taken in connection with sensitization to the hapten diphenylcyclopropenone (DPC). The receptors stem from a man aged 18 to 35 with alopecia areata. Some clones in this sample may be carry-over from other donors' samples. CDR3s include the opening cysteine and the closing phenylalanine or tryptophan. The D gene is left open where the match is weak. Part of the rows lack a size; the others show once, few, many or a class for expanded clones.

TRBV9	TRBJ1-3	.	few	TGTGCCAGCAGCGCCGGGACTGGAAACACCATATATTTT	CASSAGTGNTIYF
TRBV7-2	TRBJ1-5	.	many	TGTGCCAGCAGCATGGGACCTCGGAACAATCAGCCCCAGCATTTT	CASSMGPRNNQPQHF
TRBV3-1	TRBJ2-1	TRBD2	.	TGTGCCAGCAGCCAAGGCCGTACTAGCGGGGGGGTGCACAATGAGCAGTTCTTC	CASSQGRTSGGVHNEQFF
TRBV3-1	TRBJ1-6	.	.	TGTGCCAGCAGCCCCCCAGAGGGGAATTCACCCCTCCACTTT	CASSPPEGNSPLHF
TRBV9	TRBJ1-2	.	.	TGTGCCAGCAGCTCACCCGACCGCTACGCCTATGGCTACACCTTC	CASSSPDRYAYGYTF
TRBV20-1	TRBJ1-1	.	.	TGCAGTGCTAGAGCGGGGGGAGAGACTGAAGCTTTCTTT	CSARAGGETEAFF
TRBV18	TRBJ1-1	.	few	TGTGCCAGCCCTTCCATGATGGGGGGGCGGACTGAAGCTTTCTTT	CASPSMMGGRTEAFF
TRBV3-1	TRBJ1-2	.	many	TGTGCCAGCAGCTATCAGGGACCTAACTATGGCTACACCTTC	CASSYQGPNYGYTF
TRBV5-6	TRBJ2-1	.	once	TGTGCCAGCAGCTTGGCAGGGGTTCCGGTGAGGGAGCAGTTCTTC	CASSLAGVPVREQFF
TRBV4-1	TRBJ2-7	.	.	TGCGCCAGCAGCCAAGTTGTTGTGGTCGGCGAGCAGTACTTC	CASSQVVVVGEQYF
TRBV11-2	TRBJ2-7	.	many	TGTGCCAGCAGGGATAGCTTAGAGCAGTACTTC	CASRDSLEQYF
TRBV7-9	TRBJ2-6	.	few	TGTGCCAGCAGCACGACAGGCTCTGGGGCCAACGTCCTGACTTTC	CASSTTGSGANVLTF
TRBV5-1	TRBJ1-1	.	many	TGCGCCAGCAGCTTGATTGCGGGAAACACTGAAGCTTTCTTT	CASSLIAGNTEAFF
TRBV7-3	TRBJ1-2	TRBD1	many	TGTGCCAGCAGCTTAACCCCATCGACAGGGGGCAATGGCTACACCTTC	CASSLTPSTGGNGYTF
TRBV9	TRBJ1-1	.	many	TGTGCCAGCAGCGTGGGGGCCAAGAACACTGAAGCTTTCTTT	CASSVGAKNTEAFF
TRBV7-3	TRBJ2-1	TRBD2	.	TGTGCCAGCAGCTCCTCCCTAGCGGGGGACATCAATGAGCAGTTCTTC	CASSSSLAGDINEQFF
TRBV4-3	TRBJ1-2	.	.	TGCGCCAGCAGCGCCTCTTGGACAGTTTCCTATGGCTACACCTTC	CASSASWTVSYGYTF
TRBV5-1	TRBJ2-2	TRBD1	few	TGCGCCAGCAGCCTGGAACAGGGGGCCGGGGAGCTGTTTTTT	CASSLEQGAGELFF
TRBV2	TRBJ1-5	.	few	TGTGCCAGCAGATCACAGGGAATCGTCGTTCAGCCCCAGCATTTT	CASRSQGIVVQPQHF
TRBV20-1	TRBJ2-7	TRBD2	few	TGCAGTGCTAGGGGACGGCCGGGGAGGGTCTACGAGCAGTACTTC	CSARGRPGRVYEQYF
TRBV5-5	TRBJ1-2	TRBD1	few	TGTGCCAGCAGCACGCCCGGGACAGGCTCCCACTATGGCTACACCTTC	CASSTPGTGSHYGYTF
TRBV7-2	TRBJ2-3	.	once	TGTGCCAGCAGCCCCAATCCAGCAGATACGCAGTATTTT	CASSPNPADTQYF
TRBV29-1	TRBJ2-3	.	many	TGCAGCGTTGCCCCCCGTGGGGTTACGAGAACAGATACGCAGTATTTT	CSVAPRGVTRTDTQYF
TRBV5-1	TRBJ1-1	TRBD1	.	TGCGCCAGCAGCACAGGGGGGCCTGAAGCTTTCTTT	CASSTGGPEAFF
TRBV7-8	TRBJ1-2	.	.	TGTGCCAGCAGCTTAAGACTGAGCGACAGTTATGGCTACACCTTC	CASSLRLSDSYGYTF
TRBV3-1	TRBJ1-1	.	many	TGTGCCAGCAGCCACCTGTCGAGAACTGAAGCTTTCTTT	CASSHLSRTEAFF
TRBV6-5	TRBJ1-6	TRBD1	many	TGTGCCAGCAGGACGGACAGGGGGACTTCACCCCTCCACTTT	CASRTDRGTSPLHF
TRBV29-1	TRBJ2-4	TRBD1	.	TGCAGCGTTGATGGGGACAGGGGACAGTACTTC	CSVDGDRGQYF
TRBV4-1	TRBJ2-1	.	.	TGCGCCAGCAGCCAAGACAGTGGGGGGTGGTATGAGCAGTTCTTC	CASSQDSGGWYEQFF
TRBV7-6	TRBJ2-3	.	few	TGTGCCAGCAGCTTGTTCGGAGGCAGCACAGATACGCAGTATTTT	CASSLFGGSTDTQYF
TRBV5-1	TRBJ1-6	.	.	TGCGCCAGCAGCTTAGAGGACACCGGCGGGAATTCACCCCTCCACTTT	CASSLEDTGGNSPLHF
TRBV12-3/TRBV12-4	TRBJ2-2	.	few	TGTGCCAGCAGTTCGTCAGAGGATATCGGGGAGCTGTTTTTT	CASSSSEDIGELFF
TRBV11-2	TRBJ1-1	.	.	TGTGCCAGCAGCTTAGGAGGCGGACTAAGGGTTTCCACTGAAGCTTTCTTT	CASSLGGGLRVSTEAFF
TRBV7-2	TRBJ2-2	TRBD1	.	TGTGCCAGCAGCTCTCCGGGACAGGGGGCTTATAACACCGGGGAGCTGTTTTTT	CASSSPGQGAYNTGELFF
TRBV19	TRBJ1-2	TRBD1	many	TGTGCCAGTAGCCCCCTAACTTTTCGGACAGGGAACTATGGCTACACCTTC	CASSPLTFRTGNYGYTF
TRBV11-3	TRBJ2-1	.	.	TGTGGCAGCAGCATGGCCCTGGACGAAAGAGGCGATGAGCAGTTCTTC	CGSSMALDERGDEQFF
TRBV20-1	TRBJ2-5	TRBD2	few	TGCAGTGCTAGAAGTGACGGGAGGATGGTGGAGACCCAGTACTTC	CSARSDGRMVETQYF
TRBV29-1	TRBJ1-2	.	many	TGCAGCGTTGGCTCGGGTTCCTATGGCTACACCTTC	CSVGSGSYGYTF
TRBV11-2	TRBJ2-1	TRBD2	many	TGTGCCAGCAGCTTAGGGGGGGGTAATGAGCAGTTCTTC	CASSLGGGNEQFF
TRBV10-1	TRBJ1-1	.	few	TGCGCCAGCAGTGAGGGGGGCCCCAACCCGGTGGGACTTAGCACTGAAGCTTTCTTT	CASSEGGPNPVGLSTEAFF